The T cell receptor beta chain described here comes from a study of CD8+CD57+ T cells in acquired aplastic anemia. To note about this clonotype: The antigen is unknown.

In germline, CDR1 is SNHLY, CDR2 FYNNEI. CDR3 size: 15 residues. Trimming stripped 2 bases from V and 6 bases from J, with 14 bases between. Patients who underwent sequencing had shown CD8+CD57+ cell expansion by flow cytometry. General observations from the study: Patients and controls were found to share twenty-nine CD8+ CDR3 sequences. CD8+ Simpson's diversity in patients was not significantly different from that in controls.

Profiling that covered TCR beta VDJ and CDR3 relied on genomic DNA as its template. TCRdb used MiXCR to reprocess the reads, holding one entry per CDR3 protein. Of 100,000 to 150,000 distinct CDR3 sequences in the sample, over 55% were seen once. The TCR sequence derives from a human donor with aplastic anemia. The sequenced sample was sorted CD4+, CD8+, or CD8+CD57+ T cells (not recorded which) from PBMCs. The chain couples TRBV2 to TRBJ1-5, with D perhaps TRBD1 (6 bases). The CDR3: CASSEFLARGQPQHF. In DNA, the CDR3 is TGTGCCAGCAGTGAATTCTTAGCCAGGGGTCAGCCCCAGCATTTT.